This T cell receptor beta chain was sequenced for a study of PD-1 blockade in classical Hodgkin lymphoma. The CDR3 consists of 14 residues. From germline, CDR1 is SEHNR and CDR2 FQNEAQ (reference sequence). The germline V and J ends were trimmed by 1 base and 4 bases, with 10 bases remaining between them. Each and every patient relapsed after autologous stem cell transplantation, and patients got differing brentuximab vedotin exposure. Purified CD4+ T cells were obtained from thawed PBMCs through magnetic negative selection. Measured with immunoSEQ multiplex PCR; TCRdb has only the in-frame clones, and not every one. The sample lists tens of thousands of clones; less than 90% were seen once. General study findings and limits: As was reported, newly diagnosed patients showed lower baseline TCR diversity than healthy donors did. Complete responders matched newly diagnosed patients in baseline diversity.

This clone was observed once. Its target is not known. This specimen was CD4+ T cells from blood, taken at baseline. The source is a human donor with classical Hodgkin lymphoma. J is TRBJ1-2 and V is TRBV7-9; D perhaps matches TRBD1 (5 bases). The CDR3, as DNA: TGTGCCAGCAGCTTAGAGGGGACTCCCTATGGCTACACCTTC. Protein: CASSLEGTPYGYTF.